Listed below are T cell receptor beta chains from one sample, sequenced in a study of blood T cell repertoires in COVID-19. Data came from immunoSEQ multiplex PCR; TCRdb stores just in-frame clones and leaves some out. The sample has a few hundred thousand clones, roughly 85% seen once. Material: peripheral blood. These receptors all come from a woman in her late teens or twenties with acute or convalescent COVID-19. CDR3s include the opening cysteine and the closing phenylalanine or tryptophan. The order of the fields is CDR3 DNA, CDR3 protein, clone size, D gene, J gene, V gene. The D gene is left open where the match is weak. Expanded clones are given a class, and other clones once, few, many or no size at all.

TGTGCCAGCAGCCCCATGGACAGAATTGGCACTGAAGCTTTCTTT CASSPMDRIGTEAFF NA NA TRBJ1-1 TRBV7-8
TGTGCCAGCAGTTCGCGGGAGCGAGACACTGAAGCTTTCTTT CASSSRERDTEAFF NA NA TRBJ1-1 TRBV27
TGCGCCAGCAGCTTCCGTAGCGGCAGCTCCTACAATGAGCAGTTCTTC CASSFRSGSSYNEQFF NA NA TRBJ2-1 TRBV5-1
TGTGCCAGCTCACCCCTCGGACAGGGACCTGGAAACACCATATATTTT CASSPLGQGPGNTIYF NA TRBD1 TRBJ1-3 TRBV18
TGTGCCAGCAGTTTTGGACTCATCGAAGCTTTCTTT CASSFGLIEAFF NA NA TRBJ1-1 TRBV12-3/TRBV12-4
TGTGCTAGTGGGGGGGAGGGTTCATTCCAAGAGACCCAGTACTTC CASGGEGSFQETQYF once TRBD2 TRBJ2-5 TRBV12-5
TGCGCCAGCAGCTTGGGTTTTACGGATGAGCAGTTCTTC CASSLGFTDEQFF NA NA TRBJ2-1 TRBV5-1
TGTGCCACCAGCCATGGGACAGAAGGGAATGGCTACACCTTC CATSHGTEGNGYTF NA TRBD1 TRBJ1-2 TRBV24-1
TGTGCCACCAGCAGAGCACTAAATGAGCAGTTCTTC CATSRALNEQFF NA NA TRBJ2-1 TRBV15
TGTGCCAGCGGGCTACTCCTAAGCTCCTACAATGAGCAGTTCTTC CASGLLLSSYNEQFF NA NA TRBJ2-1 TRBV2
TGTGCCAGCAGTGAATATAGCGGGATAGCAGATACGCAGTATTTT CASSEYSGIADTQYF NA TRBD2 TRBJ2-3 TRBV25-1
TGCGCCAGCAGCCGAGGGCACGGCTCTGGAAACACCATATATTTT CASSRGHGSGNTIYF NA NA TRBJ1-3 TRBV4-1
TGTGCCAGCAGGCAGGGGGCGGGGTATGGCTACACCTTC CASRQGAGYGYTF NA TRBD1 TRBJ1-2 TRBV3-1/TRBV3-2
TGTGCCAGCAGCCGTCTAGCGTCCTACAATGAGCAGTTCTTC CASSRLASYNEQFF NA NA TRBJ2-1 TRBV7-2
TGTGCCAGCTCACCGGGACTAGCGGGTGACGATACGCAGTATTTT CASSPGLAGDDTQYF NA TRBD2 TRBJ2-3 TRBV18
TGTGCCTGGAGTGTACTAAGACAGGGGGCGAATCAGCCCCAGCATTTT CAWSVLRQGANQPQHF NA TRBD1 TRBJ1-5 TRBV30
TGTGCCACCAGTGACCCGGGACAGGAGGACGAAAAACTGTTTTTT CATSDPGQEDEKLFF few TRBD1 TRBJ1-4 TRBV24-1
TGTGCCAGCAGCCGGGCCCTAGCGGGAGACGGGGTCAATGAGCAGTTCTTC CASSRALAGDGVNEQFF NA TRBD2 TRBJ2-1 TRBV5-5
TGTGCCACCAGTGATACTACAAGCGACGGTCTGAATGAGCAGTTCTTC CATSDTTSDGLNEQFF NA NA TRBJ2-1 TRBV24-1
TGTGCCAGCAGCCGAGGACTAGCGGGTGTGTCAAACACAGATACGCAGTATTTT CASSRGLAGVSNTDTQYF NA TRBD2 TRBJ2-3 TRBV4-2
TGTGCCAGCTCACCCGGGGGAGGGGAGCAGTACTTC CASSPGGGEQYF NA TRBD2 TRBJ2-7 TRBV18
TGTGCTAGTGGTTTGGGACAGGGAAATCAGCCCCAGCATTTT CASGLGQGNQPQHF NA TRBD1 TRBJ1-5 TRBV12-5
TGTGCCTGGACTAGCGGGGGGGCAGGCACAGATACGCAGTATTTT CAWTSGGAGTDTQYF NA TRBD2 TRBJ2-3 TRBV30
TGTGCCAGCAGCACGGACAGGGAAGAGACCCAGTACTTC CASSTDREETQYF NA TRBD1 TRBJ2-5 TRBV9
TGTGCCAGCAGCCAAGAGGGAGGTGGGAGCCTCGGCTATGGCTACACCTTC CASSQEGGGSLGYGYTF NA NA TRBJ1-2 TRBV3-1/TRBV3-2
TGTGCCAGCAGCGGACCTCAGGGCTCTGAAGCTTTCTTT CASSGPQGSEAFF once NA TRBJ1-1 TRBV7-9
TGCAGCGTCGTTACCCGGGACAGCTCCTACGAGCAGTACTTC CSVVTRDSSYEQYF NA TRBD1 TRBJ2-7 TRBV29-1
TGTGCCAGCAGCTTGAGGGGGCCGGGGGGCTACACCTTC CASSLRGPGGYTF NA TRBD1 TRBJ1-2 TRBV5-4
TGCAGCGTGGGAGGGGCTGGGACAACTAACTATGGCTACACCTTC CSVGGAGTTNYGYTF NA NA TRBJ1-2 TRBV29-1
TGTGCCAGCAGTCGACGACAGGGTTTCTATGGCTACACCTTC CASSRRQGFYGYTF NA TRBD1 TRBJ1-2 TRBV6-5
TGTGCCAGCAGATACCGGGACAGAGATAATTCACCCCTCCACTTT CASRYRDRDNSPLHF NA TRBD1 TRBJ1-6 TRBV7-2
TGTGCCAGCAGCTTAGATCAGGCCATCACCTACGAGCAGTACTTC CASSLDQAITYEQYF NA NA TRBJ2-7 TRBV11-2
TGTGCCAGCAGTTACTCGAGACCGGGGGACTATGGCTACACCTTC CASSYSRPGDYGYTF few NA TRBJ1-2 TRBV6-5
TGTGCCAGCAGCGGACAGGGGACTAATGAAAAACTGTTTTTT CASSGQGTNEKLFF NA TRBD1 TRBJ1-4 TRBV9
TGTGCCAGCAGTCCCGCTAGCGGGAAGGACGAGCAGTACTTC CASSPASGKDEQYF NA TRBD2 TRBJ2-7 TRBV27
TGCGCCAGCAGTACCGAAGGCGCCGGGGGTACGCAGTATTTT CASSTEGAGGTQYF NA NA TRBJ2-3 TRBV5-1
TGTGCCAGTAGTATTACGGGGTTTAATGAAAAACTGTTTTTT CASSITGFNEKLFF NA NA TRBJ1-4 TRBV19
TGCGCCAGCAGCTTGGAACCTATTTTCTCTGGAAACACCATATATTTT CASSLEPIFSGNTIYF NA NA TRBJ1-3 TRBV5-1
TGCGCCAGCAGGGGACAGGATAACAATGAGCAGTTCTTC CASRGQDNNEQFF NA TRBD1 TRBJ2-1 TRBV5-1
TGCGCCAGCAGCCAAGTAACGGGCAATCAGCCCCAGCATTTT CASSQVTGNQPQHF few NA TRBJ1-5 TRBV4-1
TGTGCCAGCAGTTTTTCAGGGAATGGCTACACCTTC CASSFSGNGYTF NA NA TRBJ1-2 TRBV12-3/TRBV12-4
TGTGCCACCAGCATGGACAGGGGTTGGGGCTACACCTTC CATSMDRGWGYTF NA TRBD1 TRBJ1-2 TRBV15
TGTGCCAGCAGCGTAGTAGGCACAGATCCTATAGGTGGCTACACCTTC CASSVVGTDPIGGYTF NA NA TRBJ1-2 TRBV9
TGTGCCAGCTCCGACAGGGTAGGGACAGATACGCAGTATTTT CASSDRVGTDTQYF few TRBD1 TRBJ2-3 TRBV18
TGTGCCAGCAGTTATGGGCAAGCCTCCAGGGGCTACACCTTC CASSYGQASRGYTF NA NA TRBJ1-2 TRBV6-5
TGTGCCAGCAGCCAAGATCCGTGGCTAGAGGGTGAAAAACTGTTTTTT CASSQDPWLEGEKLFF NA NA TRBJ1-4 TRBV14
TGTGCCAGCAGCCTCCAGGCGATTAATGAAAAACTGTTTTTT CASSLQAINEKLFF NA NA TRBJ1-4 TRBV28
TGTGCCAGCAGTTACTCACTAGGCGCAGATACGCAGTATTTT CASSYSLGADTQYF NA NA TRBJ2-3 TRBV6-6
TGTGCCACCAGCAGAGATCCGACAGGCCGCCCGCACTTTGGAGGCTACACCTTC CATSRDPTGRPHFGGYTF NA NA TRBJ1-2 TRBV15
TGCGCCAGCAGCTTGTATGAGGGCGCATCGGATGGCTACACCTTC CASSLYEGASDGYTF NA NA TRBJ1-2 TRBV5-1
TGTGCCAGCAGTGTCGTTAGCGGGGCTACCTACAATGAGCAGTTCTTC CASSVVSGATYNEQFF NA TRBD2 TRBJ2-1 TRBV6-4
TGTGCCACCAGTGAGGGAGGGGGTTATCAGCCCCAGCATTTT CATSEGGGYQPQHF NA NA TRBJ1-5 TRBV24-1
TGTGCCAGCAGCTTGTTCTCGACAGGGGTTACTTATAATTCACCCCTCCACTTT CASSLFSTGVTYNSPLHF once TRBD1 TRBJ1-6 TRBV5-6
TGTGCCAGCAGTTTTGAGGCATTGGTCAATCAGCCCCAGCATTTT CASSFEALVNQPQHF NA NA TRBJ1-5 TRBV28